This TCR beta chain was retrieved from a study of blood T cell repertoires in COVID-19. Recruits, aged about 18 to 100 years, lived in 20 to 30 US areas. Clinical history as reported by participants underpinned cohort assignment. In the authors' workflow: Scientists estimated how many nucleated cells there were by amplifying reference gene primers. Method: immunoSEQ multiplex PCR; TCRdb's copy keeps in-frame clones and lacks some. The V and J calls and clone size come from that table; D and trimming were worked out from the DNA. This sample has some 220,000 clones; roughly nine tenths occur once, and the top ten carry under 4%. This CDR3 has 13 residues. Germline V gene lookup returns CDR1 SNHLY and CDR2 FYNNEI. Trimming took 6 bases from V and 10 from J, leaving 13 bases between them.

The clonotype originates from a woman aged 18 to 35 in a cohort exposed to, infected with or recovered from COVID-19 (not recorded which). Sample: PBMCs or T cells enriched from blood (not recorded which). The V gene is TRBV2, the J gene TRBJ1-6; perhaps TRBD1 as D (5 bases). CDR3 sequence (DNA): TGTGCCAGCAGGGTAGCCACAGGCTCACCCCTCCACTTT. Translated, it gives CASRVATGSPLHF.